This T cell receptor beta chain derives from a study of response to subunit inactivated influenza vaccine (dated by TCRdb to between 2017 and 2018). With regard to the full study: The study used deep quantitative T cell receptor repertoire profiling to track responses to a trivalent subunit inactivated influenza vaccine. Results and caveats for the whole study, not just this receptor: It was suggested by the authors that each seasonal influenza vaccination may recruit only a limited number of new T cells.

At the junction V is shortened by 3 bases and J by 5 bases, with 11 bases in between. From a lookup of the germline V gene, CDR1 and CDR2 are ENHRY and SYGVKD. Measured from the cysteine to the phenylalanine, the CDR3 is 14 residues long. Only the CDR3 DNA is retained, 42 bases long and in frame from the first base. This clonotype was detected only a few times. Its antigen remains undetermined. Qualities for individual bases were not recorded, and no much larger clone is one base off. The protocol used for the library was RT-PCR. Sequenced on an Illumina HiSeq 2500. TCRdb reworked the public reads: Q25 trimming with fastp, MiXCR clone assembly, productive beta chains retained. Records with the same CDR3 protein are collapsed into one entry carrying the most frequent genes and DNA. Counted in this sample were under 800,000 distinct CDR3 sequences; about 15% of them appeared once. 6% to 7% of the sample belongs to the ten largest clones.

The sequence is built from TRBV10-3 and TRBJ1-5; D gene: possibly TRBD1, on 5 matching bases. This sample comprised PBMCs from blood, obtained 14 to 15 days before vaccination. The receptor was derived from a man between 45 and 60 years old who received an inactivated influenza vaccine. Donor details come from another sample of the same person, matched by shared clones. The CDR3 protein: CAISERGTDQPQHF. The DNA sequence is as follows: TGTGCCATCAGTGAACGAGGGACTGATCAGCCCCAGCATTTT.